These 16 T cell receptor beta chains were sequenced from one sample in a study of CD8+ T cells in alopecia areata. It was cDNA, reverse transcribed from extracted RNA, that served as the sequencing template. Profiled with immunoSEQ multiplex PCR; TCRdb holds only in-frame clones, not every one. The sample has some 13,000 clones; 60% are singletons. The investigators collected lesional scalp punch biopsies and peripheral blood from alopecia areata patients. Sample: skin. These receptors all come from a human donor with alopecia areata.

V gene TRBV7-2 combines with J gene TRBJ2-7, with 8 bases lining up with TRBD1. The V and J ends lost 5 bases and 4 bases, in that order; junction bases with no gene match: 7. The CDR3 runs 14 residues. Germline CDR1 is SGHTA and CDR2 is FQGNSA. This CDR3 reads CASSPRTGSYEQYF. The CDR3 DNA sequence: TGTGCCAGCAGCCCTCGGACAGGGAGTTACGAGCAGTACTTC.

V gene TRBV15 combines with J gene TRBJ2-3, with no clear D. The CDR3 contains 13 residues. V shed 3 bases and J shed 4 bases, with 8 bases lying between them. Germline CDR1 LNHNV, CDR2 YYDKDF (reference sequence). Written as DNA, the CDR3 is TGTGCCACCAGCAGCGTCTCCTCAGATACGCAGTATTTT. Amino acids: CATSSVSSDTQYF.

The J gene is TRBJ2-1, the V gene TRBV9, with 9 bases aligning to TRBD2. Unmatched junction bases numbered 12, after V lost 7 bases and J lost 7 bases. This CDR3 contains 15 residues. CDR1 and CDR2 (germline): SGDLS, YYNGEE. Here the CDR3 DNA reads TGTGCCAGCGGGGTAGCGGGAGCCGTAGTAAATGAGCAGTTCTTC. Residues: CASGVAGAVVNEQFF.

The chain uses TRBV2 and TRBJ2-6; 8 bases align to TRBD1. This CDR3 has 17 residues. V shed 7 bases, J shed 0 bases, and the junction held 8 bases outside the gene matches. Germline V CDR1 and CDR2: SNHLY, FYNNEI. This CDR3 is CASIAGTGHSGANVLTF. Written as DNA, the CDR3 is TGTGCCAGCATTGCCGGGACAGGCCACTCTGGGGCCAACGTCCTGACTTTC.

This rearrangement joins TRBV7-2 to TRBJ1-5; D possibly corresponds to TRBD1 (6 bases). Trimming took 1 base from V and 3 from J, leaving 10 bases between them. In germline, CDR1 is SGHTA, CDR2 FQGNSA. The CDR3 sequence is 15 residues long. The CDR3 sequence: CASSLGWTVNQPQHF. The CDR3 region has the DNA TGTGCCAGCAGCTTAGGGTGGACAGTCAATCAGCCCCAGCATTTT.

The chain is built from TRBV19 and TRBJ2-3; no reliable D call. V lost 8 bases, J lost 0 bases, and 12 bases lay in between. The CDR3 runs 14 residues. Germline assignment: CDR1 LNHDA and CDR2 SQIVND (reference sequence). The chain's CDR3 is CASQMNPSTDTQYF. In DNA, the CDR3 is TGTGCCAGTCAGATGAACCCTAGCACAGATACGCAGTATTTT.

This chain uses TRBV6-6 with TRBJ2-1, with TRBD2 as a possible D gene (5 bases). Germline values: CDR1 MNHNY, CDR2 SVGAGI (reference sequence). This CDR3 is 14 amino acids long. Trimming took off 5 bases at V and 0 bases at J, with 8 bases between the two ends. The CDR3 nucleotides read TGTGCCAGCAGTCCTGGGAGCTCCTACAATGAGCAGTTCTTC. Translating it yields CASSPGSSYNEQFF.

This clone was observed a handful of times. The chain uses TRBV11-1 and TRBJ2-5, with unresolved D. The CDR3 has 17 residues. V was pared by 1 base and J by 0 bases, with 15 bases between. CDR1 is SGHAT, CDR2 FQDESV, per germline (reference sequence). This CDR3 reads CASSLGVAATYQETQYF. The CDR3 coding sequence is TGTGCCAGCAGCTTAGGGGTGGCAGCGACGTACCAAGAGACCCAGTACTTC.

This clone was seen once. This rearrangement joins TRBV2 to TRBJ2-7; 7 bases line up with TRBD1. The CDR3 runs to 12 residues. Per the germline V gene, CDR1 is SNHLY and CDR2 is FYNNEI. J gave up 6 bases and V 6 bases, and 5 bases lay outside the gene matches. CDR3 coding DNA: TGTGCCAGCAGGGGGGACAGTTCCGAGCAGTACTTC. It yields the protein CASRGDSSEQYF.

This clone was observed once. The rearrangement links TRBV5-1 to TRBJ2-6; D uncertain. CDR3 length equals 15 residues. With 7 bases removed from V and 0 bases from J, the gap between germline ends came to 11 bases. Germline V gene sequence: CDR1 SGHRS, CDR2 YFSETQ. CDR3 region: CASGPTSSGANVLTF. In DNA, the CDR3 is TGCGCCAGCGGGCCGACTTCCTCTGGGGCCAACGTCCTGACTTTC.

This rearrangement joins TRBV29-1 to TRBJ2-4, with 12 bases that match TRBD1. V shed 4 bases, J shed 0 bases, and the junction held 7 bases outside the gene matches. CDR1 and CDR2 from the germline V gene are SQVTM and ANQGSEA. The CDR3 runs 17 residues. The CDR3 region is CSVVGTGGLLAKNIQYF. The CDR3 DNA reads TGCAGCGTTGTTGGGACAGGGGGCCTCCTAGCCAAAAACATTCAGTACTTC.

The rearrangement joins TRBV11-2 to TRBJ2-7; D perhaps matches TRBD2 (6 bases). Germline lookup yields CDR1 SGHAT and CDR2 FQNNGV. V dropped 0 bases and J dropped 12 bases, with 15 bases sitting between them. The CDR3 is 13 residues long. CDR3 protein: CASSLDGGIVPYF. The CDR3 DNA is TGTGCCAGCAGCTTAGATGGGGGGATTGTTCCGTACTTC.

The chain employs TRBV7-9 and TRBJ2-1, with 9 bases matching TRBD2. Losses at the gene ends were 6 bases for V and 15 bases for J; bases not matched to a gene: 9. In germline, CDR1 is SEHNR, CDR2 FQNEAQ (reference sequence). The CDR3 totals 12 residues. CDR3 amino acids: CASSRTSEYLFF. CDR3 DNA sequence: TGTGCCAGCAGTCGGACTAGCGAGTATCTGTTCTTC. The entire variable domain, with the rest obtained from reference TRBV7-9 and TRBJ2-1, is as follows: DTGVSQNPRHKITKRGQNVTFRCDPISEHNRLYWYRQTLGQGPEFLTYFQNEAQLEKSRLLSDRFSAERPKGSFSTLEIQRTEQGDSAMYLCASSRTSEYLFFGPGTRLTVL.

The V gene is TRBV5-4, the J gene TRBJ1-2; a weak D match, TRBD1 (6 bases). Deletions cut 0 bases from V and 4 bases from J, with 19 bases between. The CDR3 consists of 17 residues. CDR1 and CDR2 (germline): SGHNT, YYREEE (reference sequence). This CDR3 is CASSLEGDTAFTYGYTF. The CDR3 bases are TGTGCCAGCAGCTTGGAAGGGGACACTGCCTTCACCTATGGCTACACCTTC.

This CDR3 is CASTRTGNYEQYF. CDR3 coding DNA: TGTGCCAGCACCCGAACCGGGAACTACGAGCAGTACTTC. The chain combines TRBV6-6 with TRBJ2-7; TRBD2 is a possible D gene (5 bases). Trimming shortened V by 7 bases and J by 3 bases, and 13 bases separated the two germline ends. The CDR3 is made up of 13 amino acids. CDR1 and CDR2 (germline): MNHNY, SVGAGI (reference sequence).

The chain has TRBV28 and TRBJ2-7; TRBD1 matches at 10 bases. J was trimmed by 2 bases and V by 6 bases; bases with no gene match: 10. Germline-derived CDR1 and CDR2 are MDHEN and SYDVKM. The length of the CDR3 is 16 residues. The CDR3 DNA is TGTGCCAGCAGCATAGACGGGACAGGGGATCCCTACGAGCAGTACTTC. Translation gives CASSIDGTGDPYEQYF.